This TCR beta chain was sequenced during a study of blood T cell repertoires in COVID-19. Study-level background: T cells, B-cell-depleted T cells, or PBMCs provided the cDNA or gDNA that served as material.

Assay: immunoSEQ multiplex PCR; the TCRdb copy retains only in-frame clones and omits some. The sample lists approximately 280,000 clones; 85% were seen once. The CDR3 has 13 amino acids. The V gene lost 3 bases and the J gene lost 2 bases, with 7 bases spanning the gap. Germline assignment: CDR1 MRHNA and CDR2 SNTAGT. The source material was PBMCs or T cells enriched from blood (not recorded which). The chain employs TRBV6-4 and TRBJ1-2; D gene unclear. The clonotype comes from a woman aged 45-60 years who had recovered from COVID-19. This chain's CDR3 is CASSEGRNYGYTF. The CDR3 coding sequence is TGTGCCAGCAGTGAGGGCAGAAACTATGGCTACACCTTC.